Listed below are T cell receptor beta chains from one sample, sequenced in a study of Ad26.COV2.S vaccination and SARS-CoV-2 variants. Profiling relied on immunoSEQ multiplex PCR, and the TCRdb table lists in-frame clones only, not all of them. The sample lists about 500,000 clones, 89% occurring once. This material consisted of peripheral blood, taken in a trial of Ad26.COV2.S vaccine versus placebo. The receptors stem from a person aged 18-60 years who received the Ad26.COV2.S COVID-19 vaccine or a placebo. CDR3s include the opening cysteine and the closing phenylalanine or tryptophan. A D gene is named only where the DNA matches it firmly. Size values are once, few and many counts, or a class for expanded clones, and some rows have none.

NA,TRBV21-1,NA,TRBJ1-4,CASSGEGQGVNEKLFF,TGTGCCAGCAGCGGGGAGGGACAGGGGGTCAATGAAAAACTGTTTTTT
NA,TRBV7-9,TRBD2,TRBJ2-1,CASSPRVAGGRNEQFF,TGTGCCAGCAGTCCCCGGGTAGCGGGGGGGCGGAATGAGCAGTTCTTC
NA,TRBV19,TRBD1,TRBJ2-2,CASRGTGGTTGELFF,TGTGCCAGTAGGGGGACAGGGGGGACGACCGGGGAGCTGTTTTTT
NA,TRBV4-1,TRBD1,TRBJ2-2,CASSQIGTGNTGELFF,TGCGCCAGCAGCCAGATCGGGACAGGGAACACCGGGGAGCTGTTTTTT
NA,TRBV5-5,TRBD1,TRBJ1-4,CASSLPYRGTNEKLFF,TGTGCCAGCAGCCTGCCTTACAGGGGGACTAATGAAAAACTGTTTTTT
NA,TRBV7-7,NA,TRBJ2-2,CASSLALGARSTGELFF,TGTGCTAGCAGCTTAGCACTGGGGGCGCGTAGCACCGGGGAGCTGTTTTTT
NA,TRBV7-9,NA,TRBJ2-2,CASSFSGRNTGELFF,TGTGCCAGCAGCTTCAGCGGTAGAAACACCGGGGAGCTGTTTTTT
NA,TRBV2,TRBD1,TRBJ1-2,CASSTDVDRGDGYTF,TGTGCCAGCAGTACCGACGTCGACAGGGGGGACGGCTACACCTTC
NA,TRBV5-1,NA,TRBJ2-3,CASSLVAGVSSTDTQYF,TGCGCCAGCAGCTTAGTAGCAGGGGTCTCTAGCACAGATACGCAGTATTTT
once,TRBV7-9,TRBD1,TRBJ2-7,CASSLGQGMRYEQYF,TGTGCCAGCAGCCTTGGACAGGGGATGCGGTACGAGCAGTACTTC
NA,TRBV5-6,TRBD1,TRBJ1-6,CASSLYPDRARSPLHF,TGTGCCAGCAGCTTGTACCCGGACAGGGCGAGATCACCCCTCCACTTT